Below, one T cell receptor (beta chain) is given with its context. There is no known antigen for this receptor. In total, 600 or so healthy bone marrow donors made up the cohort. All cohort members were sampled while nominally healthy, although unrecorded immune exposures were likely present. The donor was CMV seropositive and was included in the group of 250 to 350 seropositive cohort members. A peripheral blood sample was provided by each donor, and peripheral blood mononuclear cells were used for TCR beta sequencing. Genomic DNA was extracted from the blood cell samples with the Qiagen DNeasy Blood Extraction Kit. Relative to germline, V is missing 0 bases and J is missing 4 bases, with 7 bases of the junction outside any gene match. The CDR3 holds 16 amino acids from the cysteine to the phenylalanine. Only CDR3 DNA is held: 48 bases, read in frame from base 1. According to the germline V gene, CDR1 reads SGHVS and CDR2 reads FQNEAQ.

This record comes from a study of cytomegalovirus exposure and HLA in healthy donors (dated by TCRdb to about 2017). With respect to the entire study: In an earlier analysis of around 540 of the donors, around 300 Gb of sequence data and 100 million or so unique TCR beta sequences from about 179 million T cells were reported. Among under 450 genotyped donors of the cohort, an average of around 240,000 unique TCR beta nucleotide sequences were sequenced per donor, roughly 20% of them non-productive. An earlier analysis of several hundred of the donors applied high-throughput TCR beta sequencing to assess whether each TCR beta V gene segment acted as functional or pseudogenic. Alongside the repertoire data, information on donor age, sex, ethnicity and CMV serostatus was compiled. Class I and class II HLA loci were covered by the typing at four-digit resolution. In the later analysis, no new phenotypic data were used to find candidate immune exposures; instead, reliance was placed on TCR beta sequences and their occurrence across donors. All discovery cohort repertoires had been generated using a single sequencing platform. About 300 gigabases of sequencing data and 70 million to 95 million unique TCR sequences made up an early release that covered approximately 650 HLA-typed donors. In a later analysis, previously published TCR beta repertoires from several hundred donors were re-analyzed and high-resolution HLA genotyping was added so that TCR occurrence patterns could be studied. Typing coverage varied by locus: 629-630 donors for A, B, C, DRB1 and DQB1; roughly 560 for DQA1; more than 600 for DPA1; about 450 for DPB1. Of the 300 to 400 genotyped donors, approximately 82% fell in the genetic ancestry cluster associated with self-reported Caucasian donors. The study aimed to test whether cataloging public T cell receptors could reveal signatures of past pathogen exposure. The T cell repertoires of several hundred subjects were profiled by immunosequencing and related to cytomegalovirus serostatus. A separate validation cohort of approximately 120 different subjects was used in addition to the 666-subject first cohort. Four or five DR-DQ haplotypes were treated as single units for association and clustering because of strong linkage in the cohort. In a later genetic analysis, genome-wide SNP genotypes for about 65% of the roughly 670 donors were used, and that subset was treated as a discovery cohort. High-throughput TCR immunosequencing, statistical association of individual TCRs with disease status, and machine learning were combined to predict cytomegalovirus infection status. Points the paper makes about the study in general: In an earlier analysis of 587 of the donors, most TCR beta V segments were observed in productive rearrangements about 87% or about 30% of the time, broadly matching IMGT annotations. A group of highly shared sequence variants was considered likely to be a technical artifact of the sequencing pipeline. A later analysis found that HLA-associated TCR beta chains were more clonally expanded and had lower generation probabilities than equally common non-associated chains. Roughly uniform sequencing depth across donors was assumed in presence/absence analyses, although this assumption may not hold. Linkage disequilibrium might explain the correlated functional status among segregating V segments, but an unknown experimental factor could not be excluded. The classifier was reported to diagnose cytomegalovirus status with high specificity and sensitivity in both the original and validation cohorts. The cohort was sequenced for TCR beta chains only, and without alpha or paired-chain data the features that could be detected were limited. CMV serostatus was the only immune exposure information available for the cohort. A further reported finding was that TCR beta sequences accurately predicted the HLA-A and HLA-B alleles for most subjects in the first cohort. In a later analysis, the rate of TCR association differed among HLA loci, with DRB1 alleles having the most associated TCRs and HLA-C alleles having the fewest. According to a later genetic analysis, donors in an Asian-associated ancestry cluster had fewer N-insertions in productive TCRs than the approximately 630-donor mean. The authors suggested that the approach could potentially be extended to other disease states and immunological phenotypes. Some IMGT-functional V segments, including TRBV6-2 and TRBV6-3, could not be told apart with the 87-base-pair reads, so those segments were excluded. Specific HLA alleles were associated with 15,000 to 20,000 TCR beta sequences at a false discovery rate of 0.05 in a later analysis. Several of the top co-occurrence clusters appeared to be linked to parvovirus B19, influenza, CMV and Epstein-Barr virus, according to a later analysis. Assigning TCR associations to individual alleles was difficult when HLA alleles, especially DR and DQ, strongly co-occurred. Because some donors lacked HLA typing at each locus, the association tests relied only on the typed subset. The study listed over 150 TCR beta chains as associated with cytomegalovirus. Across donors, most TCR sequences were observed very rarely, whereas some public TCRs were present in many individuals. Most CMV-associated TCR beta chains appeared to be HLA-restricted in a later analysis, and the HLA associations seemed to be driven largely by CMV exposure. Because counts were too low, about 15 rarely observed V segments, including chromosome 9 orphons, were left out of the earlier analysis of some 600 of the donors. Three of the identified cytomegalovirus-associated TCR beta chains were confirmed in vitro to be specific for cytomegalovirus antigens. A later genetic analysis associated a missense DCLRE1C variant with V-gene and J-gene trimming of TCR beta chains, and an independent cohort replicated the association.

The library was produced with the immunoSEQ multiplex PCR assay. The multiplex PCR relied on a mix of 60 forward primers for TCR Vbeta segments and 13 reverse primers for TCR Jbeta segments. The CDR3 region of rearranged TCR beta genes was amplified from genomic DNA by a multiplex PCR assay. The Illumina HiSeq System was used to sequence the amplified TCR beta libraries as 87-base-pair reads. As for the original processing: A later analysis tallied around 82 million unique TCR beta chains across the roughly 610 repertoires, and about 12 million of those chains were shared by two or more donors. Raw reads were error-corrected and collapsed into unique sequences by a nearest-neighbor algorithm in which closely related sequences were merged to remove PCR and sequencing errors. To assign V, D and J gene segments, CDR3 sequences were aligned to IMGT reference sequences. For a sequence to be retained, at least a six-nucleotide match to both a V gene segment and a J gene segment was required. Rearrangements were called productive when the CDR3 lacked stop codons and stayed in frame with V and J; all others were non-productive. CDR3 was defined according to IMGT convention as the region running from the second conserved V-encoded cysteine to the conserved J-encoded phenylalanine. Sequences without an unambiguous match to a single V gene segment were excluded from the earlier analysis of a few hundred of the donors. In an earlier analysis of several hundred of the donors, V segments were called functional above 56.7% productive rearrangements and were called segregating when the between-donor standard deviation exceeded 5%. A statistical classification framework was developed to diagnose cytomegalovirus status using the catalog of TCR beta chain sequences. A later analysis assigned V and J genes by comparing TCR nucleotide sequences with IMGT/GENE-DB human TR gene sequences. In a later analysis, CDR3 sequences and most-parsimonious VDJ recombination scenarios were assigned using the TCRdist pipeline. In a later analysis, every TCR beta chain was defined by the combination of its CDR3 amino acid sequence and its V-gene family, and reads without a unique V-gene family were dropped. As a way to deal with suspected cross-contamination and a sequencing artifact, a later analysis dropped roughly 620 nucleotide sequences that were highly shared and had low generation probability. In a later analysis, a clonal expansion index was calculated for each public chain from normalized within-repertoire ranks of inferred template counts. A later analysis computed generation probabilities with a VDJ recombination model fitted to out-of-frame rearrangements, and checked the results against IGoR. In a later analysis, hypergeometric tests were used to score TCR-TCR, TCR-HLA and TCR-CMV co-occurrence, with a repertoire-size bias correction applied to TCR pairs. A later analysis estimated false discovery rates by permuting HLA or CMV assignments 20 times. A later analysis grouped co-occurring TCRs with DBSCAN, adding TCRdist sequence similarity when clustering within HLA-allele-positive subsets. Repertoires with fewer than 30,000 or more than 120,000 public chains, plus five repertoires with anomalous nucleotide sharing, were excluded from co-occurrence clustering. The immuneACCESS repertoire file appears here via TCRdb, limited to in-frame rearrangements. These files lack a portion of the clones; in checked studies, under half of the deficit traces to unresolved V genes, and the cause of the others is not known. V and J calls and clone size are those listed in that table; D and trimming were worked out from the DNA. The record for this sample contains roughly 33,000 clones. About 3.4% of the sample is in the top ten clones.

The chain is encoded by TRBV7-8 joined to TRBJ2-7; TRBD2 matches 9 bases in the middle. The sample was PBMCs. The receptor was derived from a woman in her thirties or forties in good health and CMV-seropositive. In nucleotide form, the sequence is TGTGCCAGCAGCTTAGCTCGAGCGGGAGGCGGATACGAGCAGTACTTC. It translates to CASSLARAGGGYEQYF.